Listed here are 25 T cell receptor beta chains from one sample, sequenced in a study of beta chain features in type 1 diabetes. Their recognized antigens are unknown. Every bit of the isolated RNA underwent reverse transcription, so sequencing read expressed TCRB transcripts. The assay was immunoSEQ multiplex PCR, and TCRdb's table has in-frame clones only and misses some. Counted here are 150,000 to 200,000 clones, 7% to 9% occurring once; the ten biggest clones make up roughly 0.5%. General observations from the study: Moderately but significantly shorter TCRB CDR3s were found in Type 1 diabetes patients in all four CD4+ subsets.

What was sequenced was central memory CD4+ T cells from blood. These receptors all come from a young man with type 1 diabetes.

This chain joins TRBV7-9 and TRBJ1-1; the D gene is possibly TRBD1 (5 bases). This CDR3 has 14 residues. Trimming shortened V by 2 bases and J by 4 bases, and 11 bases separated the two germline ends. CDR1 SEHNR and CDR2 FQNEAQ come from the germline V gene (reference sequence). The CDR3 reads CASSLSAGLTEAFF. The CDR3 DNA reads TGTGCCAGCAGCTTATCGGCAGGGCTCACTGAAGCTTTCTTT.

Only a few counts were recorded for this clone. This rearrangement joins TRBV6-4 to TRBJ1-5, with TRBD1 matching over 9 bases. The V gene's germline CDR1 is MRHNA and CDR2 SNTAGT. V was clipped by 0 bases and J by 5 bases; unmatched bases: 5. The CDR3 length is 16 residues. The CDR3 DNA is TGTGCCAGCAGTGACTCGAGAAGGACAGGGGATCAGCCCCAGCATTTT. Translated, it gives CASSDSRRTGDQPQHF.

This clone was counted only a few times. The rearrangement uses TRBV7-9 and TRBJ2-5; D is perhaps TRBD2 (5 bases). Germline V gives CDR1 SEHNR, CDR2 FQNEAQ (reference sequence). V dropped 1 base and J dropped 6 bases, with 9 bases sitting between them. This CDR3 has 13 amino acids. CDR3 bases: TGTGCCAGCAGCTTAGTAGAGGGTCAGACCCAGTACTTC. It translates to CASSLVEGQTQYF.

This chain's CDR3 is CASLQMNEQFF. In nucleotides, the CDR3 is TGTGCCAGCCTTCAGATGAATGAGCAGTTCTTC. The chain has TRBV18 and TRBJ2-1, with D unclear. CDR3 length equals 11 residues. The germline CDR1 and CDR2 sequences are KGHSH and LQKENI. The V end lost 8 bases, the J end lost 7 bases, and 9 bases lay between the germline ends. The full variable domain, rest sourced from reference TRBV18 and TRBJ2-1, is NAGVMQNPRHLVRRRGQEARLRCSPMKGHSHVYWYRQLPEEGLKFMVYLQKENIIDESGMPKERFSAEFPKEGPSILRIQQVVRGDSAAYFCASLQMNEQFFGPGTRLTVL.

In this sample, this clone turned up a few times. The CDR3 sequence is CASSGQVTSGANVLTF. The CDR3 DNA reads as TGTGCCAGCAGTGGGCAGGTGACCTCTGGGGCCAACGTCCTGACTTTC. The chain combines TRBV2 with TRBJ2-6; no clear D gene. The CDR3 is 16 residues long. V was clipped by 4 bases and J by 0 bases, with 10 bases between them. Germline assignment: CDR1 SNHLY and CDR2 FYNNEI. Supplemented by reference TRBV2 and TRBJ2-6, the full variable domain reads EPEVTQTPSHQVTQMGQEVILRCVPISNHLYFYWYRQILGQKVEFLVSFYNNEISEKSEIFDDQFSVERPDGSNFTLKIRSTKLEDSAMYFCASSGQVTSGANVLTFGAGSRLTVL.

The chain carries TRBV6-1 and TRBJ1-5; a possible D gene is TRBD1 (5 bases). The germline V and J ends were trimmed by 8 bases and 3 bases, with 8 bases remaining between them. The CDR3 length is 12 residues. Germline CDR1 is MNHNS and CDR2 is SASEGT. CDR3 residues: CASGAANQPQHF. CDR3 in DNA: TGTGCCAGCGGGGCGGCCAATCAGCCCCAGCATTTT.

V usage is TRBV6-1 and J usage is TRBJ2-7; TRBD1 is a possible D gene (5 bases). The CDR3 runs to 15 residues. Deletions cut 2 bases from V and 7 bases from J, with 18 bases between. Germline V gene data show CDR1 as MNHNS and CDR2 as SASEGT. CDR3 region: CASSESMAQHREQYF. CDR3 DNA sequence: TGTGCCAGCAGTGAATCCATGGCCCAGCACAGGGAGCAGTACTTC.

This clone occurred a few times. This chain links TRBV4-3 with TRBJ1-6, with D possibly matching TRBD1 (5 bases). Germline V gives CDR1 LGHNA, CDR2 YSLEER. Trimming left V 0 bases short and J 10 bases short, with 22 bases between. This CDR3 has 18 amino acids. For the CDR3, the DNA is TGCGCCAGCAGCCAAGATGGGGCAGGCCGGGGGAGTGGATCACCCCTCCACTTT. Translation gives CASSQDGAGRGSGSPLHF.

The chain recombines TRBV4-3 with TRBJ1-6; no firm D call. CDR3 size: 14 residues. The V and J ends lost 1 base and 7 bases respectively, with 8 bases between them. The V gene's germline CDR1 is LGHNA and CDR2 YSLEER. Here the CDR3 DNA reads TGCGCCAGCAGCCAAGCCGGGGTCAATTCACCCCTCCACTTT. Protein: CASSQAGVNSPLHF.

The V gene is TRBV25-1, the J gene TRBJ2-3; D unclear. This CDR3 contains 12 residues. Trimming stripped 1 base from V and 6 bases from J, with 5 bases between. Germline V lookup: CDR1 MGHDK, CDR2 SYGVNS. CDR3 protein: CASSELEDTQYF. The DNA of the CDR3 is TGTGCCAGCAGTGAATTAGAGGATACGCAGTATTTT.

This clone was counted between two and nine times. V usage is TRBV18 and J usage is TRBJ2-5; weak D call: TRBD1 (5 bases). Trimming pared 3 bases from V and 4 bases from J, leaving 18 bases between. Germline V gives CDR1 KGHSH, CDR2 LQKENI. The CDR3 loop spans 16 amino acids. The CDR3 nucleotides are TGTGCCAGCTCACCTGGTTCACAGGCGAGTGGAGAGACCCAGTACTTC. It specifies CASSPGSQASGETQYF. Full variable domain (missing parts from reference TRBV18 and TRBJ2-5): NAGVMQNPRHLVRRRGQEARLRCSPMKGHSHVYWYRQLPEEGLKFMVYLQKENIIDESGMPKERFSAEFPKEGPSILRIQQVVRGDSAAYFCASSPGSQASGETQYFGPGTRLLVL.

This clone has ten or more counts. This chain joins TRBV7-2 and TRBJ2-7, with 7 bases fitting TRBD1. This CDR3 is 14 amino acids long. Germline V gives CDR1 SGHTA, CDR2 FQGNSA. Losses at the gene ends were 1 base for V and 3 bases for J; bases not matched to a gene: 3. The CDR3 sequence is CASSLDGTVYEQYF. CDR3 DNA: TGTGCCAGCAGCTTAGATGGGACAGTCTACGAGCAGTACTTC.

This clone was recorded a few times. J is TRBJ2-1 and V is TRBV10-3; 8 bases are shared with TRBD2. Germline V gene data show CDR1 as ENHRY and CDR2 as SYGVKD. J was trimmed by 5 bases and V by 3 bases; bases with no gene match: 6. This CDR3 is 15 amino acids long. DNA of the CDR3: TGTGCCATCAGTGATGGCGGGAGGATCCACAATGAGCAGTTCTTC. Amino acids: CAISDGGRIHNEQFF.

The genes are TRBV18 and TRBJ1-4; the D gene is possibly TRBD1 (6 bases). The CDR3 sequence is 15 residues long. The germline V and J ends were trimmed by 3 bases and 4 bases, with 12 bases remaining between them. Germline V gene lookup returns CDR1 KGHSH and CDR2 LQKENI. CDR3 loop: CASSPTQGVNEKLFF. For the CDR3, the DNA is TGTGCCAGCTCACCGACACAGGGCGTTAATGAAAAACTGTTTTTT.

This clone was seen more than once but under ten times. The genes are TRBV5-1 and TRBJ2-3; 8 positions match TRBD1. The V gene's germline CDR1 is SGHRS and CDR2 YFSETQ. The junction had 3 bases not matched to a gene; V was cut back by 4 bases and J by 2 bases. The CDR3 extends over 14 amino acids. The CDR3 is CASSPGQDTDTQYF. The CDR3 bases are TGCGCCAGCAGCCCGGGACAGGACACAGATACGCAGTATTTT.

The gene calls are TRBV29-1 and TRBJ1-2; 9 bases are shared with TRBD1. The V gene end was trimmed by 3 bases and the J gene end by 13 bases; junction bases not matched to a gene: 6. Germline V CDR1 and CDR2: SQVTM, ANQGSEA. The CDR3 sequence is 11 residues long. Here the CDR3 reads CSVEDNRGLTF. CDR3 DNA sequence: TGCAGCGTTGAGGACAACAGGGGGCTCACCTTC.

This chain connects TRBV4-1 to TRBJ2-7; 9 bases are a match to TRBD2. Germline CDR1 is MGHRA and CDR2 is YSYEKL. The CDR3 consists of 18 residues. J was trimmed by 8 bases and V by 0 bases; bases with no gene match: 17. The CDR3 region is CASSQDKFSAGGPGKQYF. The CDR3 nucleotides read TGCGCCAGCAGCCAAGATAAGTTTTCGGCGGGAGGGCCTGGGAAGCAGTACTTC.

The chain combines TRBV5-1 with TRBJ1-1; 7 bases agree with TRBD1. V was pared by 4 bases and J by 1 base, with 4 bases of the junction left unmatched. The CDR3 spans 14 residues. Germline assignment: CDR1 SGHRS and CDR2 YFSETQ. CDR3 sequence (DNA): TGCGCCAGCAGCATCACAGGGGAGAACACTGAAGCTTTCTTT. It encodes CASSITGENTEAFF. The full variable domain, its missing parts supplied by reference TRBV5-1 and TRBJ1-1, is KAGVTQTPRYLIKTRGQQVTLSCSPISGHRSVSWYQQTPGQGLQFLFEYFSETQRNKGNFPGRFSGRQFSNSRSEMNVSTLELGDSALYLCASSITGENTEAFFGQGTRLTVV.

In its sample, this clone was seen many times. V is TRBV7-2 and J is TRBJ2-7; tentative D call: TRBD1 (6 bases). V lost 0 bases, J lost 6 bases, and 12 bases lay in between. This CDR3 comprises 14 residues. From germline, CDR1 is SGHTA and CDR2 FQGNSA. The CDR3 spells CASSLAQGIPEQYF. The CDR3 coding sequence is TGTGCCAGCAGCTTAGCTCAGGGGATTCCCGAGCAGTACTTC.

The V gene is TRBV7-8, the J gene TRBJ2-5; a possible D gene is TRBD1 (5 bases). The CDR3 extends over 16 amino acids. V shed 0 bases and J shed 5 bases, with 16 bases lying between them. Germline assignment: CDR1 SGHVS and CDR2 FQNEAQ. The chain's CDR3 is CASSLAWRDSRETQYF. DNA for the CDR3: TGTGCCAGCAGCTTAGCGTGGAGAGACAGTCGGGAGACCCAGTACTTC. The entire variable domain, with the rest obtained from reference TRBV7-8 and TRBJ2-5, is as follows: GAGVSQSPRYKVAKRGQDVALRCDPISGHVSLFWYQQALGQGPEFLTYFQNEAQLDKSGLPSDRFFAERPEGSVSTLKIQRTQQEDSAVYLCASSLAWRDSRETQYFGPGTRLLVL.

The chain uses TRBV7-7 and TRBJ2-5; D might be TRBD1 (6 bases). CDR1 and CDR2 from the germline V gene are SSHAT and FNYEAQ (reference sequence). The CDR3 runs to 14 residues. V lost 3 bases and J lost 3, with 11 bases in between. Here the CDR3 DNA reads TGTGCCAGCAGCTTTGGGTCAGGGGAAGAGACCCAGTACTTC. Translation: CASSFGSGEETQYF.

The gene calls are TRBV5-4 and TRBJ2-3, with D perhaps matching TRBD2 (5 bases). The V end lost 4 bases, the J end lost 1 base, and 16 bases lay between the germline ends. This CDR3 has 16 residues. CDR1 and CDR2 (germline): SGHNT, YYREEE (reference sequence). This CDR3 is CASSADSSQGTDTQYF. The CDR3, as DNA: TGTGCCAGCAGCGCGGACTCCTCCCAAGGCACAGATACGCAGTATTTT.

This clone was counted between two and nine times. This chain connects TRBV28 to TRBJ1-5; TRBD1 matches 8 bases. Per germline, CDR1 MDHEN and CDR2 SYDVKM. CDR3 size: 16 residues. V gave up 2 bases and J gave up 0 bases; unmatched junction bases: 3. The DNA of the CDR3 is TGTGCCAGCAGTTTACGGACAGGGTATAGCAATCAGCCCCAGCATTTT. It specifies CASSLRTGYSNQPQHF.

CDR3 sequence reads: CASSPRQGVFRLFF. For the CDR3, the DNA is TGTGCCAGCAGCCCTCGACAGGGGGTTTTTCGACTGTTTTTT. This chain connects TRBV9 to TRBJ1-4; TRBD1 aligns across 9 bases. The trim removed 4 bases at V and 13 bases at J, leaving 11 bases unmatched. Germline loops: CDR1 SGDLS, CDR2 YYNGEE. The CDR3 runs to 14 residues. Filled out from reference TRBV9 and TRBJ1-4, the complete variable domain reads DSGVTQTPKHLITATGQRVTLRCSPRSGDLSVYWYQQSLDQGLQFLIQYYNGEERAKGNILERFSAQQFPDLHSELNLSSLELGDSALYFCASSPRQGVFRLFFGSGTQLSVL.

This clone was seen more than once but under ten times. This chain uses TRBV6-6 with TRBJ2-3; D may be TRBD2 (6 bases). Germline CDR1 is MNHNY and CDR2 is SVGAGI (reference sequence). The ends were cut back, 7 bases at V and 6 bases at J, with 14 bases in the middle. This CDR3 contains 13 residues. Written as DNA, the CDR3 is TGTGCCAGCAAACTACCGGGAGCGGATACGCAGTATTTT. Protein: CASKLPGADTQYF.